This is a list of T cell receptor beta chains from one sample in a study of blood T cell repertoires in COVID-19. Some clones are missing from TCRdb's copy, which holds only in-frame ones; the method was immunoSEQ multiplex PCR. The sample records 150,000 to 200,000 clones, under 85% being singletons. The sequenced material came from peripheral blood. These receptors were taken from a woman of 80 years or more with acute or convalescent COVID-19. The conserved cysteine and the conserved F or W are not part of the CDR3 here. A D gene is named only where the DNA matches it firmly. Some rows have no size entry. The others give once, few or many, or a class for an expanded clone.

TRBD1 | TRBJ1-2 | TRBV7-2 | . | ASSLAGQGPGYT
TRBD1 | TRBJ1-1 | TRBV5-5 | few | ASSWGTGRNTEAF
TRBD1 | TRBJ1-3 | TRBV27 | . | ASSRGTAGNTIY
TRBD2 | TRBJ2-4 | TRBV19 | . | ASSSRLAGGPDIQY
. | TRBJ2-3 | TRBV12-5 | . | ASGLVRQLGYTDTQY
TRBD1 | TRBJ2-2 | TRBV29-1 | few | SVLDRGQRNTGELF
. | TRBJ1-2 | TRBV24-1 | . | ATSEGTPFVYGYT
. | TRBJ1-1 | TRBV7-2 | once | ASSLAGQRTNTEAF
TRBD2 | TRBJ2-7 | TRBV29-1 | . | SVAAGLADYEQY
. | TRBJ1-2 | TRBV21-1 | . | AITGDGYT
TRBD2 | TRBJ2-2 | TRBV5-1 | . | ASSLTGGGRNTGELF
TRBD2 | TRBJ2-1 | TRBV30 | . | ACRFGTSGSNEQF
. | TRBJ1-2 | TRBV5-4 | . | ASSAGGDYGYT
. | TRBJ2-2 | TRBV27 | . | ASSLVAGMNTGELF
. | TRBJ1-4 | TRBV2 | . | ASSIQDNEKLF
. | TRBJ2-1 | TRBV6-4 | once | ASSLEVYNEQF
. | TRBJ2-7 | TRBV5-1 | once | ASSLSRDYEQY
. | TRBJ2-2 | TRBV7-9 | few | ASSLAGQGAAGELF
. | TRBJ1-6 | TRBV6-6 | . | ASRPPTGSIGSLH
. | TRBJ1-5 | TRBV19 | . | ASSTAGTGGLGQPQH
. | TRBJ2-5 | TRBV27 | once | ASSFHRRTAQETQY
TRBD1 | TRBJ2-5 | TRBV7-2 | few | ASSPDRARGTQY
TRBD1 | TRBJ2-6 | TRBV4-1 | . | ASSQDRDRGWANVLT
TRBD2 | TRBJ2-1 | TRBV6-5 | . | ASRNSGTYNEQF
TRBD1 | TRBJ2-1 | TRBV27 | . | ASSMGQGVYNEQF
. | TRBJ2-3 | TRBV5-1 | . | ASSLAGDTQY
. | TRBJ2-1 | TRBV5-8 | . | ASSSYSGGLYNEQF
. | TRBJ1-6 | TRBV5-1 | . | ASSLGSDSPLH
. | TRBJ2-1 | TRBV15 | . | ATSRVRGAGYEQF
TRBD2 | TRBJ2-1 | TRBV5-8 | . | ASSLAFGLAGGPNEQF
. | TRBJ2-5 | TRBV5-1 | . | ASSLFRQETQY